This T cell receptor beta chain was documented in a study of T cell repertoires in cytomegalovirus infection. Study information: Public TCR beta signatures marked donors with CMV infection and the matching HLA.

General study results and limits: Totalled public TCR beta family frequency picked out people who carried CMV plus the relevant HLA. HLA-C-restricted CMV-specific TCR beta clonotypes were dominant in the ex vivo response.

This CDR3 is built from 17 residues. CDR1 SGHVS and CDR2 FQNEAQ come from the germline V gene. V gave up 1 base and J gave up 5 bases; unmatched junction bases: 7. Ten or more counts support this clonotype. Its antigen is as yet unknown. TCRdb independently ran MiXCR on the reads; one entry per CDR3 protein. The table shows under 600,000 distinct CDR3 sequences, with 15% to 20% occurring only once. The TCR was taken from a human donor in good health (CMV status not recorded). Some clones in this sample may be carry-over from other donors' samples. The chain uses TRBV7-8 and TRBJ2-3; 12 nucleotides align to TRBD1. Sequencing used CD8+ T cells from PBMCs. The CDR3, as DNA: TGTGCCAGCAGCTTAGGGACCGGGACAGGGGGCAGAGATACGCAGTATTTT. Protein sequence: CASSLGTGTGGRDTQYF.